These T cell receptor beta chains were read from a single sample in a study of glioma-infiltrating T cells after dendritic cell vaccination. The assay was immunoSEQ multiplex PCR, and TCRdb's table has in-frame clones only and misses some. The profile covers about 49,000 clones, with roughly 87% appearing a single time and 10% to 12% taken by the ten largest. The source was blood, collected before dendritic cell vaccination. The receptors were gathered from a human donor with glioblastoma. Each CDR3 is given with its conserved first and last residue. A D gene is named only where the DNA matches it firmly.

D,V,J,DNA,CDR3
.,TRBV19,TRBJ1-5,TGTGCCAGTAGCCGGCGGGATAGCAATCAGCCCCAGCATTTT,CASSRRDSNQPQHF
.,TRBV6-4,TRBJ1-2,TGTGCCAGCAGTTTTACAGGGTTCGAGAAGAATGGCTACACCTTC,CASSFTGFEKNGYTF
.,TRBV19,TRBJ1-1,TGTGCCAGTAGTGTTTATCTGAACACTGAAGCTTTCTTT,CASSVYLNTEAFF
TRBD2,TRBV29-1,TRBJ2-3,TGCAGCGTGGGACTAGCGGGAGTTGGAGATACGCAGTATTTT,CSVGLAGVGDTQYF
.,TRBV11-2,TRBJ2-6,TGTGCCAGCAGCTTACAGGGTTCTATCTCTGGGGCCAACGTCCTGACTTTC,CASSLQGSISGANVLTF
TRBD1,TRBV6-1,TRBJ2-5,TGTGCCAGCCTACGGACAGGGGGCGCGGAGACCCAGTACTTC,CASLRTGGAETQYF
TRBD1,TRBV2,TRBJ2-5,TGTGCCAGCATGGGGACAGGGGGAGAAGAGACCCAGTACTTC,CASMGTGGEETQYF
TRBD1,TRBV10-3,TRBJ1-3,TGTGCCATCAGTGAAGGACAGGGGGCGAGAGGTGGAAACACCATATATTTT,CAISEGQGARGGNTIYF
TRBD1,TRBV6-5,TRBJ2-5,TGTGCCAGCGAGGGACAGGGGCGACGCGGAGAGACCCAGTACTTC,CASEGQGRRGETQYF
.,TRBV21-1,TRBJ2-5,TGTGCCAGCACGAGTGGTGTGGCGGGACCCCAAGAGACCCAGTACTTC,CASTSGVAGPQETQYF
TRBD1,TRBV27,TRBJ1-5,TGTGCCAGCAGCCCGGGACAGGGGTGGGGTCAGCCCCAGCATTTT,CASSPGQGWGQPQHF
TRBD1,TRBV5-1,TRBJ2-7,TGCGCCAGCAGCTCTACAGGGGGATCGGAGCAGTACTTC,CASSSTGGSEQYF
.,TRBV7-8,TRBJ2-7,TGTGCCAGCAGCTTAACAGCGGTGACGACCTACGAGCAGTACTTC,CASSLTAVTTYEQYF
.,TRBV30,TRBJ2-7,TGTGCCTGGAGTAGAGGGAAGATCTCCTACGAGCAGTACTTC,CAWSRGKISYEQYF
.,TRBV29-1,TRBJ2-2,TGCAGCGTTGAATCCGGGAGTGGCAACACCGGGGAGCTGTTTTTT,CSVESGSGNTGELFF
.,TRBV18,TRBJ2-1,TGTGCCAGCTCACCTTTTGGCAGGCGGGTAGGTGAGCAGTTCTTC,CASSPFGRRVGEQFF
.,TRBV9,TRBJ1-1,TGTGCCAGCAGCTTTAGCGGAGGGAAGGCCACTGAAGCTTTCTTT,CASSFSGGKATEAFF
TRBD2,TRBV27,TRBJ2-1,TGTGCCAGCAGTTTCCTAGCGGGGGCCCCAGATGAGCAGTTCTTC,CASSFLAGAPDEQFF
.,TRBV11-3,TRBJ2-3,TGTGCCAGCAGCTTAGTTCCTACCACAGATACGCAGTATTTT,CASSLVPTTDTQYF
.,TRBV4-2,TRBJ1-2,TGTGCCAGCAGCCTCTGGGGGGTCGGTGGCTACACCTTC,CASSLWGVGGYTF
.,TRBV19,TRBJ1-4,TGTGCCAGTAGTGAAGACAGGCGTCATAGGGCAACTAATGAAAAACTGTTTTTT,CASSEDRRHRATNEKLFF
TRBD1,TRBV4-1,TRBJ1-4,TGCGCCCTTTTGGACAGGGCGATTATTGCAACTAATGAAAAACTGTTTTTT,CALLDRAIIATNEKLFF
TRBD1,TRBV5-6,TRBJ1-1,TGTGCCAGCAGCTTCGGGACAGTAAGTAACACTGAAGCTTTCTTT,CASSFGTVSNTEAFF